These 31 T cell receptor beta chains were all obtained from the same sample, sequenced in a study of control samples from healthy donors and cancer patients. Sequencing was performed with immunoSEQ multiplex PCR; in TCRdb, only in-frame clones are kept and a portion is missing. The sample lists 100,000 or so clones; around 88% were seen once. The sample taken for sequencing was blood. The receptors shown here come from a man aged 30-40 years in good health.

The chain uses TRBV30 and TRBJ1-1, with 7 bases lining up with TRBD1. The CDR3 length is 14 residues. CDR1 and CDR2 (germline): GTSNPN, SVGIG (reference sequence). Losses at the gene ends were 3 bases for V and 2 bases for J; bases not matched to a gene: 6. CDR3 DNA: TGTGCCTGGAGCAGGGACAGCCAAAACACTGAAGCTTTCTTT. As protein: CAWSRDSQNTEAFF.

The CDR3 here is CASSPTGGTDTQYF. The CDR3 region has the DNA TGTGCCAGCTCACCAACGGGAGGCACAGATACGCAGTATTTT. The V gene is TRBV18, the J gene TRBJ2-3; maybe TRBD2 (6 bases). Per the germline V gene, CDR1 is KGHSH and CDR2 is LQKENI. Trimming removed 2 bases at V and 1 base at J, with 7 bases between. CDR3 length equals 14 residues.

The chain couples TRBV14 to TRBJ1-1; D is undetermined. This CDR3 spans 16 amino acids. Germline CDR1 is SGHDN and CDR2 is FVKESK. Trimming took off 3 bases at V and 3 bases at J, with 17 bases between the two ends. The CDR3 reads CASSQRTLRRDTEAFF. As DNA, the CDR3 is TGTGCCAGCAGCCAGAGAACACTTCGGCGGGACACTGAAGCTTTCTTT. The whole variable domain, remainder taken from reference TRBV14 and TRBJ1-1, is EAGVTQFPSHSVIEKGQTVTLRCDPISGHDNLYWYRRVMGKEIKFLLHFVKESKQDESGMPNNRFLAERTGGTYSTLKVQPAELEDSGVYFCASSQRTLRRDTEAFFGQGTRLTVV.

This chain uses TRBV19 with TRBJ2-1; D is tentatively TRBD1 or TRBD2 (5 bases each). V was shortened by 3 bases and J by 5 bases, with 17 bases between the two germline ends. The germline gives CDR1 LNHDA, CDR2 SQIVND (reference sequence). The CDR3 consists of 16 residues. For the CDR3, the DNA is TGTGCCAGTAGTATCCCTAGGGACGTAGGGGACAATGAGCAGTTCTTC. It yields the protein CASSIPRDVGDNEQFF.

This chain joins TRBV15 and TRBJ2-7; TRBD1 or TRBD2 may be the D gene (5 bases each). Germline V CDR1 and CDR2: LNHNV, YYDKDF (reference sequence). The CDR3 extends over 14 amino acids. Between the trimmed V and J ends, which lost 0 bases and 3 bases, there was a span of 9 bases. DNA of the CDR3: TGTGCCACCAGCAGAGATTTTGGGGGCTACGAGCAGTACTTC. It codes for CATSRDFGGYEQYF.

The chain couples TRBV27 to TRBJ1-1; D possibly corresponds to TRBD1 (5 bases). Germline CDR1 is MNHEY and CDR2 is SMNVEV (reference sequence). The CDR3 is 14 amino acids. V was clipped by 5 bases and J by 0 bases, with 10 bases between them. The CDR3 sequence is CASSAQGLNTEAFF. CDR3 nucleotide sequence: TGTGCCAGCAGTGCGCAGGGACTGAACACTGAAGCTTTCTTT.

This chain connects TRBV28 to TRBJ2-1, with 9 bases identical to TRBD2. V shed 8 bases and J 9 bases; nucleotides not matched to a gene: 11. The CDR3 has 14 amino acids. CDR1 and CDR2 (germline): MDHEN, SYDVKM. The CDR3 loop is CASGAGGDLGEQFF. Here the CDR3 DNA reads TGTGCCAGCGGGGCGGGAGGGGACCTGGGTGAGCAGTTCTTC.

The chain couples TRBV27 to TRBJ2-7; D might be TRBD2 (5 bases). This CDR3 is built from 14 residues. Germline assignment: CDR1 MNHEY and CDR2 SMNVEV (reference sequence). Trimming pared 3 bases from V and 2 bases from J, leaving 11 bases between. CDR3 bases: TGTGCCAGCAGTTTTAACTCCGGGGCCTACGAGCAGTACTTC. It codes for CASSFNSGAYEQYF.

This clone was seen a single time. This sequence joins TRBV27 and TRBJ2-7; unclear D gene. Trimming took off 8 bases at V and 2 bases at J, with 10 bases between the two ends. Germline V gene sequence: CDR1 MNHEY, CDR2 SMNVEV (reference sequence). CDR3 length equals 12 residues. The CDR3 spells CASSHNPYEQYF. The DNA for the CDR3 is TGTGCCAGCTCCCATAACCCCTACGAGCAGTACTTC.

V and J are TRBV9 and TRBJ2-1, with 14 nucleotides matching TRBD2. The CDR3 spans 21 residues. Per the germline V gene, CDR1 is SGDLS and CDR2 is YYNGEE. V dropped 0 bases and J dropped 1; count of bases not matched to a gene: 12. CDR3 amino acids: CASSVERGTSGSKSSYNEQFF. CDR3 coding DNA: TGTGCCAGCAGCGTAGAGAGGGGGACTAGCGGGAGTAAGAGTTCCTACAATGAGCAGTTCTTC. Combining the CDR3 with reference TRBV9 and TRBJ2-1 gives the whole variable domain DSGVTQTPKHLITATGQRVTLRCSPRSGDLSVYWYQQSLDQGLQFLIQYYNGEERAKGNILERFSAQQFPDLHSELNLSSLELGDSALYFCASSVERGTSGSKSSYNEQFFGPGTRLTVL.

CDR3 residues: CASRITGTSGKNTGELFF. In DNA form, the CDR3 reads TGTGCCAGCAGGATAACCGGGACTAGCGGGAAGAACACCGGGGAGCTGTTTTTT. The V and J genes are TRBV21-1 and TRBJ2-2; no check of the table's D call, TRBD2, against the DNA was made. TRBV21-1 is deemed a pseudogene. This CDR3 is 18 amino acids long.

This chain connects TRBV14 to TRBJ2-5, with D possibly matching TRBD2 (5 bases). Trimming removed 1 base at V and 5 bases at J, with 20 bases between. The CDR3 runs 17 residues. CDR1 and CDR2 from the germline V gene are SGHDN and FVKESK. The CDR3 nucleotides are TGTGCCAGCAGCCAAGGCCGGGGTAGCTCCAGTAAGGAGACCCAGTACTTC. Encoded protein: CASSQGRGSSSKETQYF.

This rearrangement joins TRBV4-1 to TRBJ1-5; 10 bases are a match to TRBD1. Germline V lookup: CDR1 MGHRA, CDR2 YSYEKL. This CDR3 region has 15 residues. The trim removed 4 bases at V and 6 bases at J, leaving 6 bases unmatched. The CDR3 region has the DNA TGCGCCAGCAGCCGTGGACAGGGGGAAGGTCAGCCCCAGCATTTT. Its protein product is CASSRGQGEGQPQHF.

The chain employs TRBV6-5 and TRBJ1-1; 7 positions match TRBD1. V shed 4 bases and J 6 bases; nucleotides not matched to a gene: 5. CDR1 is MNHEY, CDR2 SVGAGI, per germline. The CDR3 is 13 residues long. In DNA form, the CDR3 reads TGTGCCAGCAGTTGGAACAGGGGCCCTGAAGCTTTCTTT. Protein: CASSWNRGPEAFF.

This rearrangement joins TRBV4-2 to TRBJ2-1, with 11 bases that match TRBD2. The germline V gene encodes CDR1 LGHNA and CDR2 YNFKEQ. Unmatched junction bases numbered 5, after V lost 1 base and J lost 0 bases. The CDR3 runs 18 residues. The CDR3: CASSQVASGGPSYNEQFF. In nucleotides, the CDR3 is TGTGCCAGCAGCCAAGTGGCTAGCGGGGGGCCCTCCTACAATGAGCAGTTCTTC.

The chain recombines TRBV24-1 with TRBJ2-3, with D possibly being TRBD2 (6 bases). V dropped 3 bases and J dropped 0 bases, with 15 bases sitting between them. Looked up from germline, CDR1 is KGHDR and CDR2 is SFDVKD. The CDR3 covers 17 residues. The CDR3, as DNA: TGTGCCACCAGTGATCCCAGACTAGGACTTAGCACAGATACGCAGTATTTT. Translation gives CATSDPRLGLSTDTQYF.

This chain connects TRBV18 to TRBJ1-5; 7 bases are shared with TRBD1. There are 14 residues in the CDR3. The germline gives CDR1 KGHSH, CDR2 LQKENI. V shed 2 bases and J 4 bases; nucleotides not matched to a gene: 2. In DNA, the CDR3 is TGTGCCAGCTCACCAGAACAGGGGAATCAGCCCCAGCATTTT. It encodes CASSPEQGNQPQHF. Full variable domain (remainder filled in from reference TRBV18 and TRBJ1-5): NAGVMQNPRHLVRRRGQEARLRCSPMKGHSHVYWYRQLPEEGLKFMVYLQKENIIDESGMPKERFSAEFPKEGPSILRIQQVVRGDSAAYFCASSPEQGNQPQHFGDGTRLSIL.

The chain couples TRBV7-2 to TRBJ2-2, with 10 bases matching TRBD1. The V gene end was trimmed by 10 bases and the J gene end by 5 bases; junction bases not matched to a gene: 10. The CDR3 spans 15 residues. Germline V gene data show CDR1 as SGHTA and CDR2 as FQGNSA. The CDR3: CATYASGQGTGELFF. DNA of the CDR3: TGTGCCACCTATGCCTCGGGACAGGGGACCGGGGAGCTGTTTTTT.

The rearrangement links TRBV5-1 to TRBJ1-1; D perhaps matches TRBD1 (6 bases). This CDR3 has 14 amino acids. The V and J ends lost 3 bases and 3 bases respectively, with 12 bases between them. In germline, CDR1 is SGHRS, CDR2 YFSETQ. The CDR3 reads CASSSIHRDTEAFF. CDR3 in DNA: TGCGCCAGCAGCTCAATTCACAGGGACACTGAAGCTTTCTTT. Full variable domain (remainder filled in from reference TRBV5-1 and TRBJ1-1): KAGVTQTPRYLIKTRGQQVTLSCSPISGHRSVSWYQQTPGQGLQFLFEYFSETQRNKGNFPGRFSGRQFSNSRSEMNVSTLELGDSALYLCASSSIHRDTEAFFGQGTRLTVV.

The chain links TRBV19 to TRBJ2-3; D gene uncertain. V gave up 0 bases and J gave up 2 bases, with 6 bases separating them. Germline assignment: CDR1 LNHDA and CDR2 SQIVND (reference sequence). The CDR3 sequence is 14 residues long. Written as DNA, the CDR3 is TGTGCCAGTAGTATAGATCAAAACACAGATACGCAGTATTTT. Amino acids: CASSIDQNTDTQYF.

V and J are TRBV11-1 and TRBJ2-1, with no clear D. Between the trimmed V and J ends, which lost 2 bases and 1 base, there was a span of 9 bases. Germline loops: CDR1 SGHAT, CDR2 FQDESV (reference sequence). This CDR3 has 15 amino acids. The CDR3 loop is CASSLSFTSYNEQFF. In DNA, the CDR3 is TGTGCCAGCAGCTTATCGTTCACTTCCTACAATGAGCAGTTCTTC.

The V call is TRBV4-1, the J call TRBJ2-7; 10 nucleotides line up with TRBD1. V lost 2 bases, J lost 3 bases, and 4 bases stayed unmatched. The CDR3 extends over 15 amino acids. Germline V CDR1 and CDR2: MGHRA, YSYEKL. CDR3 coding DNA: TGCGCCAGCAGCCAAACCGGGACAGGGGACTACGAGCAGTACTTC. It translates to CASSQTGTGDYEQYF.

The rearrangement links TRBV19 to TRBJ1-5; no clear D. V lost 6 bases and J 0 bases, leaving 15 bases between the germline ends. Germline CDR1 and CDR2: LNHDA and SQIVND (reference sequence). CDR3 length: 16 amino acids. The CDR3 spells CASSLTSGPSNQPQHF. In DNA form, the CDR3 reads TGTGCCAGTAGCCTTACGTCGGGTCCTAGCAATCAGCCCCAGCATTTT.

The V call is TRBV10-1, the J call TRBJ2-7; 13 nucleotides agree with TRBD2. The CDR3 sequence is 16 residues long. Trimming removed 3 bases from V and 2 bases from J; junction bases left unmatched: 4. From germline, CDR1 is WNHNN and CDR2 SYGVQD (reference sequence). The DNA of the CDR3 is TGCGCCAGCAGTGAATTGGGGACTAGCGGGACCTACGAGCAGTACTTC. It specifies CASSELGTSGTYEQYF.

This chain joins TRBV2 and TRBJ1-1; no clear D gene. This CDR3 region has 14 residues. V was trimmed by 10 bases and J by 1 base, leaving 16 bases between them. The germline V gene has CDR1 SNHLY and CDR2 FYNNEI. The CDR3 region is CAKKPDDSNTEAFF. For the CDR3, the DNA is TGTGCCAAAAAACCGGATGACTCGAACACTGAAGCTTTCTTT.

CDR3 sequence reads: CATGTGGLVNTGELFF. For the CDR3, the DNA is TGTGCCACCGGGACAGGGGGCCTAGTGAACACCGGGGAGCTGTTTTTT. The chain carries TRBV24-1 and TRBJ2-2; 12 bases are shared with TRBD1. After removal of 9 bases from V and 1 base from J, the junction contained 5 bases not matched to a gene. Germline lookup yields CDR1 KGHDR and CDR2 SFDVKD. CDR3 length: 16 amino acids.

This rearrangement joins TRBV27 to TRBJ2-4; D possibly corresponds to TRBD1 (5 bases). The germline V gene has CDR1 MNHEY and CDR2 SMNVEV (reference sequence). This CDR3 contains 15 residues. V lost 8 bases and J 0 bases, leaving 14 bases between the germline ends. The CDR3 DNA reads as TGTGCCAGCGGCCAGGGCAGTCTAGCCAAAAACATTCAGTACTTC. As protein: CASGQGSLAKNIQYF.

The rearrangement links TRBV10-3 to TRBJ2-7; 8 nucleotides align to TRBD2. The V and J ends lost 4 bases and 4 bases, in that order; junction bases with no gene match: 9. The germline V gene encodes CDR1 ENHRY and CDR2 SYGVKD. The CDR3 covers 15 residues. CDR3 residues: CAISVAGGAEYEQYV. DNA for the CDR3: TGTGCCATCAGTGTGGCCGGGGGGGCGGAATACGAGCAGTACGTC.

The chain uses TRBV7-3 and TRBJ2-1; D gene uncertain. The CDR3 contains 14 residues. Germline V gives CDR1 SGHTA, CDR2 FQGTGA. The V end was cut by 2 bases, the J end by 0 bases, with 5 bases between. The CDR3: CASSLESSYNEQFF. In DNA, the CDR3 is TGTGCCAGCAGCTTAGAGAGCTCCTACAATGAGCAGTTCTTC.

The chain recombines TRBV28 with TRBJ2-7, with TRBD2 matching over 12 bases. This CDR3 is 15 amino acids long. Per the germline V gene, CDR1 is MDHEN and CDR2 is SYDVKM. The J segment lost 0 bases and the V segment lost 4 bases, leaving 1 base of the junction unmatched. The CDR3 nucleotides read TGTGCCAGCAGTTCGACTAGCGGGGGCTCCTACGAGCAGTACTTC. Protein product: CASSSTSGGSYEQYF.

The chain recombines TRBV19 with TRBJ1-2, with TRBD1 as a possible D gene (6 bases). CDR1 LNHDA and CDR2 SQIVND come from the germline V gene (reference sequence). V gave up 1 base and J gave up 3 bases, with 12 bases separating them. The CDR3 is made up of 15 amino acids. The CDR3 DNA reads TGTGCCAGTAGTATAGTTTTTCAGGGGTACTATGGCTACACCTTC. Encoded protein: CASSIVFQGYYGYTF.